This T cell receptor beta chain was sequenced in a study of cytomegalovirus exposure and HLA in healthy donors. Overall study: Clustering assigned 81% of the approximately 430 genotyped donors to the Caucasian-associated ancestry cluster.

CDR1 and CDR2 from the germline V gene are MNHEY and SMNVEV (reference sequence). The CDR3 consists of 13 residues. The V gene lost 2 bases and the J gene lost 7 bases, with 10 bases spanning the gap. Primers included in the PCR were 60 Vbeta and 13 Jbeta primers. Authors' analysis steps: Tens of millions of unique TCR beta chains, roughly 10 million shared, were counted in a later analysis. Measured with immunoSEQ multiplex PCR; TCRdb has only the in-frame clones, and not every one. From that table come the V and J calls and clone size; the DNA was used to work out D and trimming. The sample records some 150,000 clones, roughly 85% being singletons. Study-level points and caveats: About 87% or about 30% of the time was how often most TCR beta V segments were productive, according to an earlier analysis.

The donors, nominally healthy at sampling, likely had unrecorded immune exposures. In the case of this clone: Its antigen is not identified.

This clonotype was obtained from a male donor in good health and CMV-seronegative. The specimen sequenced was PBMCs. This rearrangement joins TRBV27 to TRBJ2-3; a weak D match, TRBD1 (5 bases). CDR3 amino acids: CASSLADRHTQYF. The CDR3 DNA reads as TGTGCCAGCAGTTTAGCCGACAGACATACGCAGTATTTT.